The 16 T cell receptor beta chains below all came from one sample that was sequenced in a study of Ad26.COV2.S vaccination and SARS-CoV-2 variants. Only in-frame clones appear in the TCRdb table, and some are missing; sequencing was by immunoSEQ multiplex PCR. This table holds 300,000 to 350,000 clones, approximately 90% found once. The treatment denotes: roughly 18 received Ad26.COV2.S at low or high dose, single or two shots; roughly five received placebo; per-sample allocation not given. Sampling happened 63 days after the first vaccine or placebo injection. The sequences come from peripheral blood, collected in a trial of Ad26.COV2.S vaccine versus placebo. Receptors originate from a person aged 18-60 years who received the Ad26.COV2.S COVID-19 vaccine or a placebo.

The J gene is TRBJ2-1, the V gene TRBV3-1 (or the pseudogene TRBV3-2); TRBD2 matches 9 bases. CDR1 is LGHDT and CDR2 is YNNKEL in the germline V gene (reference sequence). The CDR3 sequence is 13 residues long. V was pared by 6 bases and J by 6 bases, with 3 bases of the junction left unmatched. The CDR3 loop reads CASRAGGLNEQFF. In nucleotides, the CDR3 is TGTGCCAGCAGGGCGGGAGGGCTCAATGAGCAGTTCTTC.

The chain recombines TRBV5-1 with TRBJ2-2; 8 positions agree with TRBD1. Germline values: CDR1 SGHRS, CDR2 YFSETQ. The trim removed 4 bases at V and 5 bases at J, leaving 7 bases unmatched. The CDR3 has 15 amino acids. CDR3 residues: CASSVQTGETGELFF. Written as DNA, the CDR3 is TGCGCCAGCAGCGTACAGACAGGGGAGACCGGGGAGCTGTTTTTT.

The rearrangement joins TRBV6-1 to TRBJ2-5; tentative D call: TRBD2 (6 bases). The CDR3 totals 15 residues. Per germline, CDR1 MNHNS and CDR2 SASEGT. V was shortened by 3 bases and J by 4 bases, with 15 bases between the two germline ends. The CDR3 reads CASSEHQRGGETQYF. In DNA, the CDR3 is TGTGCCAGCAGTGAGCACCAGAGGGGAGGAGAGACCCAGTACTTC.

The chain links TRBV5-7 to TRBJ1-1, with D maybe TRBD1 (5 bases). TRBV5-7 is sorted into the ORF group, with uncertain function. Between the trimmed V and J ends, which lost 6 bases and 2 bases, there was a span of 11 bases. This CDR3 spans 13 amino acids. The CDR3 spells CASNRDRNTEAFF. As DNA, the CDR3 is TGTGCCAGCAACCGGGACCGAAACACTGAAGCTTTCTTT.

The table lists this clone with a count of one. The chain is built from TRBV30 and TRBJ1-1; D is unresolved. Germline V lookup: CDR1 GTSNPN, CDR2 SVGIG (reference sequence). This CDR3 is built from 14 residues. Trimming removed 2 bases from V and 0 bases from J, with 10 bases in between. The CDR3 nucleotides read TGTGCCTGGAGTTATACCGGGCTGAACACTGAAGCTTTCTTT. This encodes CAWSYTGLNTEAFF. The whole variable domain, remainder taken from reference TRBV30 and TRBJ1-1, is SQTIHQWPATLVQPVGSPLSLECTVEGTSNPNLYWYRQAAGRGLQLLFYSVGIGQISSEVPQNLSASRPQDRQFILSSKKLLLSDSGFYLCAWSYTGLNTEAFFGQGTRLTVV.

This chain joins TRBV18 and TRBJ1-2; TRBD1 agrees at 8 bases. The CDR3 loop spans 14 amino acids. Germline CDR1 and CDR2: KGHSH and LQKENI. Trimming at V came to 2 bases and at J to 6 bases, leaving 5 bases not matched to a gene. Here the CDR3 DNA reads TGTGCCAGCTCACCATCGACAGGGGTGGATGGCTACACCTTC. Translated, it gives CASSPSTGVDGYTF.

This clone was seen a handful of times. This chain uses TRBV9 with TRBJ2-1; TRBD2 matches 12 bases. There are 18 residues in the CDR3. Germline V gene lookup returns CDR1 SGDLS and CDR2 YYNGEE. J gave up 9 bases and V 4 bases, and 17 bases lay outside the gene matches. For the CDR3, the DNA is TGTGCCAGCAGCCGCGGCCAACTACTAGCGGGAGGATCGAGTGAGCAGTTCTTC. Its translation: CASSRGQLLAGGSSEQFF.

The chain uses TRBV6-1 and TRBJ2-2; unclear D gene. The V end lost 5 bases, the J end lost 1 base, and 8 bases lay between the germline ends. Germline V gene lookup returns CDR1 MNHNS and CDR2 SASEGT. This CDR3 has 14 residues. The CDR3 DNA reads as TGTGCCAGCAGTCTCTCGGGGAACACCGGGGAGCTGTTTTTT. Its protein product is CASSLSGNTGELFF.

V is TRBV7-6 and J is TRBJ2-7; 7 bases line up with TRBD1. CDR1 and CDR2 from the germline V gene are SGHVS and FNYEAQ. The CDR3 is 14 residues long. With V trimmed by 3 bases and J by 2 bases, 4 bases remained unmatched. The CDR3 region is CASSLDRLTYEQYF. The CDR3 bases are TGTGCCAGCAGCTTGGACAGGCTAACCTACGAGCAGTACTTC. Variable domain in full (rest from reference TRBV7-6 and TRBJ2-7): GAGVSQSPRYKVTKRGQDVALRCDPISGHVSLYWYRQALGQGPEFLTYFNYEAQQDKSGLPNDRFSAERPEGSISTLTIQRTEQRDSAMYRCASSLDRLTYEQYFGPGTRLTVT.

The chain links TRBV5-1 to TRBJ2-1; D not resolved. Germline values: CDR1 SGHRS, CDR2 YFSETQ. The CDR3 spans 14 residues. Trimming cost V 2 bases and J 8 bases, with 14 bases left between them. The chain's CDR3 is CASSFRVGEDEQFF. CDR3 in DNA: TGCGCCAGCAGCTTCAGAGTGGGTGAGGATGAGCAGTTCTTC.

The CDR3 DNA follows: TGCAGCGTTGCAGTTACGAACACCGGGGAGCTGTTTTTT. This codes for CSVAVTNTGELFF. V and J are TRBV29-1 and TRBJ2-2; D unresolved. The V and J ends lost 4 bases and 0 bases respectively, with 6 bases between them. CDR3 length equals 13 residues. The germline V gene encodes CDR1 SQVTM and CDR2 ANQGSEA.

The V call is TRBV4-3, the J call TRBJ1-2, with 7 nucleotides matching TRBD1. This CDR3 is 19 amino acids long. J lost 3 bases, V lost 0 bases, and 16 bases had no gene match. Germline assignment: CDR1 LGHNA and CDR2 YSLEER. CDR3 DNA sequence: TGCGCCAGCAGCCAAGATTTATCGCCAGGGGGGGGCAAGGACTATGGCTACACCTTC. Its translation: CASSQDLSPGGGKDYGYTF.

The chain uses TRBV7-9 and TRBJ2-7, with D possibly being TRBD1 (6 bases). The CDR3 runs to 15 residues. Trimming shortened V by 5 bases and J by 2 bases, and 16 bases separated the two germline ends. Germline values: CDR1 SEHNR, CDR2 FQNEAQ (reference sequence). CDR3 region: CASSSTGSGAYEQYF. The CDR3 DNA reads TGTGCCAGCAGCAGTACAGGGAGCGGTGCCTACGAGCAGTACTTC.

The rearrangement links TRBV21-1 to TRBJ1-5; the table's D call of TRBD1 was not tested on the DNA. TRBV21-1 is annotated as a pseudogene. This CDR3 spans 12 amino acids. DNA for the CDR3: TGTGCCAGCAGCCCACAGATTCAGCCCCAGCATTTT. Amino acids: CASSPQIQPQHF.

This rearrangement joins TRBV9 to TRBJ1-1; possibly TRBD1 for D (5 bases). CDR3 size: 15 residues. V lost 0 bases and J 1 base, leaving 10 bases between the germline ends. Germline V gene sequence: CDR1 SGDLS, CDR2 YYNGEE. The DNA of the CDR3 is TGTGCCAGCAGCGTAGGAGGGGCACCGAACACTGAAGCTTTCTTT. Translating gives CASSVGGAPNTEAFF.

This sequence joins TRBV5-6 and TRBJ1-1; weak D call: TRBD1 (5 bases). The CDR3 runs to 14 residues. V was cut by 0 bases and J by 8 bases, with 14 bases left in between. Germline V CDR1 and CDR2: SGHDT, YYEEEE. The CDR3 DNA sequence: TGTGCCAGCAGCTTGGAATGGCCAAAGGGGGAAGCTTTCTTT. This sequence encodes CASSLEWPKGEAFF.